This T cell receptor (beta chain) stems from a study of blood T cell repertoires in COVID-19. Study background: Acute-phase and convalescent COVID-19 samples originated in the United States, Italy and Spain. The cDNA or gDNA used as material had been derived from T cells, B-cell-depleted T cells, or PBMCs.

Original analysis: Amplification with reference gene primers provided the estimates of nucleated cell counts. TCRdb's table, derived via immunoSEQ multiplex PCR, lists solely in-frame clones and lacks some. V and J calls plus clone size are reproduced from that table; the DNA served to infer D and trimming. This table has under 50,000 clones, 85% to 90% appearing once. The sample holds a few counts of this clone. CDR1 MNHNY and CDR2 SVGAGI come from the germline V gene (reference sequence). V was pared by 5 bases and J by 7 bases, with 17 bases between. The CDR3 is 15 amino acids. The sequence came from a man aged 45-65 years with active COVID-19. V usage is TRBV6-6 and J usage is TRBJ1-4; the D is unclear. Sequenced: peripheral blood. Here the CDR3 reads CASSPLGGSGEKLFF. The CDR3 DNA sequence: TGTGCCAGCAGTCCCCTGGGAGGGTCTGGTGAAAAACTGTTTTTT.